A single sample is the source of the 2 T cell receptor beta chains below, sequenced in a study of T cells in localized non-small cell lung cancer. The repertoire was sequenced with immunoSEQ multiplex PCR; TCRdb's copy has only in-frame clones and lacks some. Of around 23,000 clones listed, around 90% are singletons. Sequences were derived from peripheral blood mononuclear cells, sampled before any cancer treatment. The receptors here all came from a male donor aged 60 or over with stage II lung adenocarcinoma.

The chain links TRBV6-6 to TRBJ2-7; a weak D match, TRBD1 (6 bases). V was cut by 5 bases and J by 2 bases, with 13 bases left in between. Germline CDR1 reads MNHNY; CDR2 reads SVGAGI (reference sequence). CDR3 length: 14 residues. CDR3 sequence (DNA): TGTGCCAGCAGTACCCGACAGGACGCCTACGAGCAGTACTTC. Its translation: CASSTRQDAYEQYF.

The J gene is TRBJ2-1, the V gene TRBV7-2; D may be TRBD2 (5 bases). Trimming stripped 4 bases from V and 7 bases from J, with 17 bases between. This CDR3 region has 15 residues. CDR1 and CDR2 from the germline V gene are SGHTA and FQGNSA. The CDR3 DNA sequence: TGTGCCAGCAGCTCCGGACTGCCGGGAAATAATGAGCAGTTCTTC. Translating gives CASSSGLPGNNEQFF.